The sequence of this TCR beta chain was determined in a study of CD8 T cells in ankylosing spondylitis. Study-level points and caveats: One TCR beta motif, made up of roughly eight highly homologous variants, appeared characteristic of ankylosing spondylitis blood.

The CDR3 runs to 15 residues. With 0 bases removed from V and 4 bases from J, the gap between germline ends came to 10 bases. Germline values: CDR1 MDHEN, CDR2 SYDVKM. This clonotype was picked up a small number of times. Antigen: not known. TCRdb analysed the 5' RACE reads with MiXCR anew, one entry per CDR3 protein. The sample contains roughly 400,000 distinct CDR3 sequences, 20% to 25% of which appear only once. V and J are TRBV28 and TRBJ1-3; TRBD1 is a possible D gene (5 bases). The sequence was collected from a male donor with ankylosing spondylitis. The sample comprised blood, either unsorted or a sorted T cell fraction (not recorded which). The CDR3 DNA sequence: TGTGCCAGCAGTTTATGGCGGGGCGCGGGAAACACCATATATTTT. The encoded protein is CASSLWRGAGNTIYF.